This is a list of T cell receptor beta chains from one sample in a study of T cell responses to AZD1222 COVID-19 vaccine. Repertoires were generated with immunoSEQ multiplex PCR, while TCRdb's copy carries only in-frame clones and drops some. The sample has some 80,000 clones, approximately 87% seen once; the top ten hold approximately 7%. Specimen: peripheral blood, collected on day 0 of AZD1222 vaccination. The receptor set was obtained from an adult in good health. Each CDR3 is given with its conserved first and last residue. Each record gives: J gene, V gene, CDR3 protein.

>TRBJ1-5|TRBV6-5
CASSYGQGGQPQHF
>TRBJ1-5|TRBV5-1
CASSLEGAFNQPQHF
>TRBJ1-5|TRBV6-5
CASSDLGISNQPQHF
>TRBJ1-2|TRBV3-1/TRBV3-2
CASSQDWEIYGYTF
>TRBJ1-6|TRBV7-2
CASSPQRRNSPLHF
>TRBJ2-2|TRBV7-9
CASSYSSPGELFF
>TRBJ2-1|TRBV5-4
CASSSLAGGGEQFF
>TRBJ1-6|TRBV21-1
CASSKSLPSPLHF
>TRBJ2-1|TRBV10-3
CAISESTLGIADPGNEQFF
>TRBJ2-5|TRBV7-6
CASSLGLAGSLQETQYF
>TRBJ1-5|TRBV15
CATSRVSQPQHF
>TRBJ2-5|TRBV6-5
CASSYSAGRGETQYF
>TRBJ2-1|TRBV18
CASSGSGSDNEQFF
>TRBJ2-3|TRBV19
CASSIAWGGGRARATDTQYF
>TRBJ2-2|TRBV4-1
CASSQGPLAVNTGELFF
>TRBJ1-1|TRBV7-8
CASSGMERAFF
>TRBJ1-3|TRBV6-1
CASSEVGRIISGNTIYF
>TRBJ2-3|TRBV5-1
CASSLVGDTQYF
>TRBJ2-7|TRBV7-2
CASSPWEDYEQYF
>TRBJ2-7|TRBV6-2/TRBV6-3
CASSDLMTGRGYEQYF
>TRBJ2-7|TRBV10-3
CATRQGGSYEQYF
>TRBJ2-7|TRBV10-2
CASSESPRFEQYF
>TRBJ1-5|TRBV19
CASKDRGHQPQHF
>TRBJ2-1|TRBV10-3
CAIGQFNEQFF
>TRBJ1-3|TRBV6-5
CATASGNTIYF
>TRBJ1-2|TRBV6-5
CASSAGTFGSGYTF
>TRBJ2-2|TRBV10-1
CASSLGQGSGTGELFF
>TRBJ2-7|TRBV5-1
CASSLGQFYEQYF
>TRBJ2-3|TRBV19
CASSISGRTDTQYF